This T cell receptor beta chain derives from a study of T cell responses to AZD1222 COVID-19 vaccine. Overall study results and limits: Seropositive status at baseline applied to only six AZD1222 recipients.

The protocol was immunoSEQ multiplex PCR, while the TCRdb copy is restricted to in-frame clones and leaves out a portion. The table lists approximately 100,000 clones, roughly nine tenths of them singletons. The CDR3 spans 12 residues. Germline V CDR1 and CDR2: ENHRY, SYGVKD. V lost 2 bases, J lost 3 bases, and 5 bases lay in between. With regard to this clone: Its antigen is as yet unknown.

The clonotype comes from an adult in good health. The material sequenced was peripheral blood, taken on day 0 of AZD1222 vaccination. The J gene is TRBJ2-7, the V gene TRBV10-3; no firm D call. CDR3 sequence reads: CAISETSYEQYF. The CDR3, as DNA: TGTGCCATCAGTGAGACAAGCTACGAGCAGTACTTC.